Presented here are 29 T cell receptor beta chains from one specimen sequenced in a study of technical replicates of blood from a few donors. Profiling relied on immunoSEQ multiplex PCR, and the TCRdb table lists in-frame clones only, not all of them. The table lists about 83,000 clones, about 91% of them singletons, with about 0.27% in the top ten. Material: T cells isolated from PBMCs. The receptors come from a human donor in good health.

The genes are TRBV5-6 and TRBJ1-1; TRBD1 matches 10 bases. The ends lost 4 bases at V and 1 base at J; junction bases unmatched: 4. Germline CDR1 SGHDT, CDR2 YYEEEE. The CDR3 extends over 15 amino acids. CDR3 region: CASSPGQGWNTEAFF. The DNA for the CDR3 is TGTGCCAGCAGCCCGGGACAGGGGTGGAACACTGAAGCTTTCTTT.

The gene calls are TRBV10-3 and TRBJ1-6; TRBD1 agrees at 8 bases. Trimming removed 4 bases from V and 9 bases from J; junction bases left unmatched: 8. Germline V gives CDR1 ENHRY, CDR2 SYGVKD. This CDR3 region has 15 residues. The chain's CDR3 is CAISVRSGGVSPLHF. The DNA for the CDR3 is TGTGCCATCAGTGTACGGTCAGGGGGCGTTTCACCCCTCCACTTT.

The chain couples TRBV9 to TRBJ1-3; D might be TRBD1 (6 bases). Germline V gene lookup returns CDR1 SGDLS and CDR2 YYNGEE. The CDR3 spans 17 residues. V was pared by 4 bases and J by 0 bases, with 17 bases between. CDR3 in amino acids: CASSLYRDKTSGNTIYF. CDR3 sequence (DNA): TGTGCCAGCAGCCTCTACAGGGATAAAACCTCTGGAAACACCATATATTTT.

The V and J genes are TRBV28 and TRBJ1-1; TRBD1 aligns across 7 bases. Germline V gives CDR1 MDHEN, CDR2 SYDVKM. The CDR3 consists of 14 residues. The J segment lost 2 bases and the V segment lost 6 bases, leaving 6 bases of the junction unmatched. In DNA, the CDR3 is TGTGCCAGCAGCCCCCAGGGGGACAACACTGAAGCTTTCTTT. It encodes CASSPQGDNTEAFF.

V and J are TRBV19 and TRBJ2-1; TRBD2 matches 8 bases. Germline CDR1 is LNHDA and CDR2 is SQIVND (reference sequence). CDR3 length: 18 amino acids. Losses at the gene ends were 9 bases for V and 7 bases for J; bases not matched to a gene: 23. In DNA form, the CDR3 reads TGTGCCAGCTCACCCCCAGGGGTGAGGGGAAGCGGGAGAAATGAGCAGTTCTTC. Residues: CASSPPGVRGSGRNEQFF.

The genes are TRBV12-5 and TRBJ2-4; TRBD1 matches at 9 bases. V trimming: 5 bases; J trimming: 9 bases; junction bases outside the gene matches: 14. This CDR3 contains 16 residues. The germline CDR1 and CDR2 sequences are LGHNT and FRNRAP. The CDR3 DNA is TGTGCTAGTGGTAACCGACCGGGGGGACAGGGATTCATTCAGTACTTC. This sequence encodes CASGNRPGGQGFIQYF.

The CDR3 sequence: CASTIAGGPSYNEQFF. CDR3 bases: TGTGCCAGTACGATAGCGGGAGGGCCTTCCTACAATGAGCAGTTCTTC. This sequence joins TRBV19 and TRBJ2-1; 11 positions match TRBD2. V lost 7 bases to trimming and J lost 1 base; unmatched junction nucleotides: 6. There are 16 residues in the CDR3. Germline-derived CDR1 and CDR2 are LNHDA and SQIVND (reference sequence). Together with reference TRBV19 and TRBJ2-1, the CDR3 gives the full variable domain: DGGITQSPKYLFRKEGQNVTLSCEQNLNHDAMYWYRQDPGQGLRLIYYSQIVNDFQKGDIAEGYSVSREKKESFPLTVTSAQKNPTAFYLCASTIAGGPSYNEQFFGPGTRLTVL.

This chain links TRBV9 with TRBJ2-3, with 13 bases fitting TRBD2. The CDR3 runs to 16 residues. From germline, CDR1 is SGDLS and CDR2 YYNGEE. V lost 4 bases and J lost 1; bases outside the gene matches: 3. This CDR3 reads CASSPGTSGGTDTQYF. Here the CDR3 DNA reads TGTGCCAGCAGCCCAGGGACTAGCGGGGGCACAGATACGCAGTATTTT.

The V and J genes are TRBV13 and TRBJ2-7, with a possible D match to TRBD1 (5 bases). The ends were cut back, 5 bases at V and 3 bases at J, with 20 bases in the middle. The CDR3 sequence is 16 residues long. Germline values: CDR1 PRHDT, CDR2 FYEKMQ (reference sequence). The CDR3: CASSINRDSRIYEQYF. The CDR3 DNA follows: TGTGCCAGCAGCATAAACCGAGACAGTAGGATCTACGAGCAGTACTTC.

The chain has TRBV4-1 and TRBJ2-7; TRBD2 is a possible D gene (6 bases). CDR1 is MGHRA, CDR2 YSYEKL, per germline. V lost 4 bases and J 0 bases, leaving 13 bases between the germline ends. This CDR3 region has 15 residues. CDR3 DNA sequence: TGCGCCAGCAGCCGTCCGGGACTTACCTCCTACGAGCAGTACTTC. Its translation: CASSRPGLTSYEQYF.

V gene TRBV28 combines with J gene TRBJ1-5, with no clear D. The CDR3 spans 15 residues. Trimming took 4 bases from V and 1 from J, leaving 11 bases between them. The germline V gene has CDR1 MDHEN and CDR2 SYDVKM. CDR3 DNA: TGTGCCAGCAGTTCCCCCCCCGGGAGCAATCAGCCCCAGCATTTT. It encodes CASSSPPGSNQPQHF.

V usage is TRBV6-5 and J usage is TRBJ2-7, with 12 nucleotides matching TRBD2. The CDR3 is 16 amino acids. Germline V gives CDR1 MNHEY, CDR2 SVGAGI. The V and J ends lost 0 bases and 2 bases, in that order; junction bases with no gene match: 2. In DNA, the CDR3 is TGTGCCAGCAGTTACTCTCTAGCGGGGGGGACCTACGAGCAGTACTTC. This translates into CASSYSLAGGTYEQYF.

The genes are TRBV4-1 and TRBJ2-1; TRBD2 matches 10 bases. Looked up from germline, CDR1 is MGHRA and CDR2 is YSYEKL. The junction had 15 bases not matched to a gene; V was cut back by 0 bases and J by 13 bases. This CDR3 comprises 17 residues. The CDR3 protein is CASSQDRILAGATEQFF. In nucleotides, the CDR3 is TGCGCCAGCAGCCAAGATAGGATCCTAGCGGGGGCAACTGAACAGTTCTTC.

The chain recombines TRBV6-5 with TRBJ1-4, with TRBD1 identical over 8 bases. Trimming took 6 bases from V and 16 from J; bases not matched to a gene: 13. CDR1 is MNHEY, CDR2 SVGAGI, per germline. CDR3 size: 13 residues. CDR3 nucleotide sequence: TGTGCCAGCAGCCAATACGGACAGGGCGATAGGTTTTTT. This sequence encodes CASSQYGQGDRFF.

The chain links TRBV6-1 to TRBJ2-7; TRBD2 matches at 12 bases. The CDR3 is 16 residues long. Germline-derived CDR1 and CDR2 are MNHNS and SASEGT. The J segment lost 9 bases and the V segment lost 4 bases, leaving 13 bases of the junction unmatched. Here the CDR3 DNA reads TGTGCCAGCAGTGGGATGGGACGGGGACTAGCGGGCCTGCAGTACTTC. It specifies CASSGMGRGLAGLQYF.

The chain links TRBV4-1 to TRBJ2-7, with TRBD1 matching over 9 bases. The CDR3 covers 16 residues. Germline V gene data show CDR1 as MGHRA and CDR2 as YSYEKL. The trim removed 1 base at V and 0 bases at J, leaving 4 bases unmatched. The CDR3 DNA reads TGCGCCAGCAGCCAAGCCGGGACAGGGAACTCCTACGAGCAGTACTTC. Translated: CASSQAGTGNSYEQYF.

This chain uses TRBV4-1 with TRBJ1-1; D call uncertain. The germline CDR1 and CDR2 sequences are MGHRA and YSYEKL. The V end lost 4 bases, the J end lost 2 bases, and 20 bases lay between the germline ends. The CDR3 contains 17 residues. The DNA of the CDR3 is TGCGCCAGCAGCCCTTTAGCGGCCCAGGACTTTAACACTGAAGCTTTCTTT. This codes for CASSPLAAQDFNTEAFF.

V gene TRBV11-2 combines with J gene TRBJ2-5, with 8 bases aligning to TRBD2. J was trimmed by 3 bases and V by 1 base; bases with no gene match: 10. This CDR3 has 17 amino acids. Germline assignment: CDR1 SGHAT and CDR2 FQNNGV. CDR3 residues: CASSLGTLAGGKETQYF. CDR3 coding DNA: TGTGCCAGCAGCTTAGGAACCCTAGCGGGTGGGAAAGAGACCCAGTACTTC.

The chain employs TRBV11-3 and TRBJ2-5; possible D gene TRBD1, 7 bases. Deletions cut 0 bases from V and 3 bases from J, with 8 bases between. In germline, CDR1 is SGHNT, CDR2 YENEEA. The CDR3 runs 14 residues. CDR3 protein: CASSLDRGEETQYF. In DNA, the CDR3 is TGTGCCAGCAGCTTAGACAGGGGGGAAGAGACCCAGTACTTC.

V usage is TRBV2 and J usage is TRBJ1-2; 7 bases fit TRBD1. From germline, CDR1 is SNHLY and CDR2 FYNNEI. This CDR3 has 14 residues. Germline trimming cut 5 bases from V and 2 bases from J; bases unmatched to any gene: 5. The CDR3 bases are TGTGCCAGCAGTCTCCTGGACAGGAACTATGGCTACACCTTC. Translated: CASSLLDRNYGYTF.

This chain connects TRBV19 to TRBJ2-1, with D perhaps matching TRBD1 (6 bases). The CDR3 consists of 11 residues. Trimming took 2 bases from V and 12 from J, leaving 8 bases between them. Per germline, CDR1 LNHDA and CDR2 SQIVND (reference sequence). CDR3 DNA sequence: TGTGCCAGTAGTATACAGGGGTCGCAGTTCTTC. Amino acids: CASSIQGSQFF.

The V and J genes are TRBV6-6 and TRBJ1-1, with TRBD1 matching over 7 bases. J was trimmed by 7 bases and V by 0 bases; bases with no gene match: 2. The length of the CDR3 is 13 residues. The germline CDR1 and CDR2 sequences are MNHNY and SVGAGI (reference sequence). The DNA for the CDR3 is TGTGCCAGCAGTTACTCGGGGACAGATGAAGCTTTCTTT. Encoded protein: CASSYSGTDEAFF.

The CDR3 sequence: CASSQEPTSGGPTDTQYF. The CDR3 region has the DNA TGCGCCAGCAGCCAAGAACCGACTAGCGGTGGCCCCACAGATACGCAGTATTTT. V is TRBV4-1 and J is TRBJ2-3; 9 bases are a match to TRBD2. V dropped 0 bases and J dropped 2; count of bases not matched to a gene: 9. Germline values: CDR1 MGHRA, CDR2 YSYEKL. This CDR3 is 18 amino acids long.

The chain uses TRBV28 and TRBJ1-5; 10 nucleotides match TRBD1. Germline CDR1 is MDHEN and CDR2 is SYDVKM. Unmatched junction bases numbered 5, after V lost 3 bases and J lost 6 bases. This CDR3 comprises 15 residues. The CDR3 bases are TGTGCCAGCAGTTTGACCGGGACAGGGGTTCAGCCCCAGCATTTT. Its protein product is CASSLTGTGVQPQHF.

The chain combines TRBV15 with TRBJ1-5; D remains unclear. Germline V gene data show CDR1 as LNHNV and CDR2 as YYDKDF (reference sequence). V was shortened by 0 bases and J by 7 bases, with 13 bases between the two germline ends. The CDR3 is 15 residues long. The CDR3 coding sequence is TGTGCCACCAGCAGAGAAGAGCCGAGGGCCCAGCCCCAGCATTTT. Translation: CATSREEPRAQPQHF.

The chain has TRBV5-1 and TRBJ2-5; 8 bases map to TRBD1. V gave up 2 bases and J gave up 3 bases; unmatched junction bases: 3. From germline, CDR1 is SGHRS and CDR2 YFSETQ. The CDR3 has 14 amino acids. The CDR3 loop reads CASSFQGQEETQYF. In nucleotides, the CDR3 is TGCGCCAGCAGCTTCCAGGGACAGGAAGAGACCCAGTACTTC.

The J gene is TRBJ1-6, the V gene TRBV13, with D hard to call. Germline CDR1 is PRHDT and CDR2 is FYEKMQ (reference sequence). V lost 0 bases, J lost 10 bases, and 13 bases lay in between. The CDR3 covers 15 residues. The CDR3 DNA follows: TGTGCCAGCAGCTTAGGTGACCCGGCGGGATCACCCCTCCACTTT. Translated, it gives CASSLGDPAGSPLHF.

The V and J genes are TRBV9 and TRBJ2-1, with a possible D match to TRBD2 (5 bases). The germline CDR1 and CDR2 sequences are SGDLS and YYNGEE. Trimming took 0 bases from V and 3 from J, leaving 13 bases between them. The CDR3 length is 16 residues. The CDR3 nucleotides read TGTGCCAGCAGCGTAGGCGGGTCTATCAACTACAATGAGCAGTTCTTC. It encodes CASSVGGSINYNEQFF.

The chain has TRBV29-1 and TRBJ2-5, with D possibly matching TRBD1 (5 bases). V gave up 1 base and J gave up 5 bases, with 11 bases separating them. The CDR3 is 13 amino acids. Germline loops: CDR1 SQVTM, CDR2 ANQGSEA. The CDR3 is CSVEVGRAETQYF. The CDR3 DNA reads TGCAGCGTTGAAGTAGGCAGGGCTGAGACCCAGTACTTC.